This T cell receptor (beta chain) was recovered during a study of cytomegalovirus exposure and HLA in healthy donors. Donors had nominal health at sampling but likely had unrecorded immune exposures. Per germline, CDR1 SGHDT and CDR2 YYEEEE. The CDR3 spans 15 residues. V lost 0 bases and J lost 1; bases outside the gene matches: 3. Primers included in the PCR were 60 Vbeta and 13 Jbeta primers. The repertoire was sequenced with immunoSEQ multiplex PCR; TCRdb's copy has only in-frame clones and lacks some. The sample contains around 100,000 clones, around a tenth of which appear only once. The chain recombines TRBV5-6 with TRBJ2-7; 8 bases agree with TRBD2. The TCR sequence derives from a man aged 35 to 55 in good health and CMV-seropositive. Sequenced input: PBMCs. CDR3 protein: CASSLGSSGSYEQYF. The DNA of the CDR3 is TGTGCCAGCAGCTTGGGGTCTAGCGGGTCCTACGAGCAGTACTTC.